The source of this T cell receptor beta chain is a study of blood T cells in healthy people across ages. They isolated at least 6 million PBMCs from each sample. Extracted total RNA amounted to at least 5 micrograms for each sample. V shed 1 base and J shed 4 bases, with 23 bases lying between them. The germline CDR1 and CDR2 sequences are SGHAT and FQNNGV. This CDR3 comprises 18 residues. Using a J-beta primer mix together with a sample-barcoded 5' primer, a second PCR was run for about 6 to 12 cycles. MiXCR, applied by TCRdb to the 5' RACE reads, yields one record per CDR3 protein. The data show roughly 800,000 distinct CDR3 sequences, 58% seen once.

This receptor was taken from a man aged 25-45 years in good health. The J gene is TRBJ2-7, the V gene TRBV11-2; a possible D gene is TRBD2 (6 bases). The sequencing sample was made of blood. The CDR3 nucleotides are TGTGCCAGCAGCTTAGTGGGTAAGGCGAGCCGGGAGTATTACGAGCAGTACTTC. It encodes CASSLVGKASREYYEQYF.